These 11 T cell receptor beta chains originate from one sample sequenced in a study of CD8 T cells in Susac syndrome. Reverse transcription used about 0.45 to 1 ug RNA and random hexamers. MiXCR was run by TCRdb on the immunoSEQ multiplex PCR reads, yielding one entry per CDR3 protein. The sample contains about 200,000 distinct CDR3 sequences, roughly 90% of which appear only once. Sequencing used CD8+ T cells from PBMCs. Every receptor here comes from a human donor with multiple sclerosis.

The chain uses TRBV16 and TRBJ1-2; no reliable D call. Germline lookup yields CDR1 KGHSY and CDR2 FQNENV. This CDR3 is built from 14 residues. Trimming shortened V by 0 bases and J by 2 bases, and 7 bases separated the two germline ends. The CDR3 DNA is TGTGCCAGCAGCCAATCGACATCGAACTATGGCTACACCTTC. Its translation: CASSQSTSNYGYTF. The whole variable domain, remainder taken from reference TRBV16 and TRBJ1-2, is GEEVAQTPKHLVRGEGQKAKLYCAPIKGHSYVFWYQQVLKNEFKFLISFQNENVFDETGMPKERFSAKCLPNSPCSLEIQATKLEDSAVYFCASSQSTSNYGYTFGSGTRLTVV.

The genes are TRBV29-1 and TRBJ1-1; 10 bases match TRBD1. The length of the CDR3 is 13 residues. After removal of 8 bases from V and 6 bases from J, the junction contained 9 bases not matched to a gene. CDR1 is SQVTM and CDR2 is ANQGSEA in the germline V gene. CDR3 coding DNA: TGCAGCATACCGGGACAGGGGTTACCTGAAGCTTTCTTT. Translated: CSIPGQGLPEAFF.

The J gene is TRBJ2-5, the V gene TRBV27; 8 bases match TRBD2. Trimming removed 6 bases from V and 2 bases from J; junction bases left unmatched: 8. The CDR3 runs to 15 residues. Per germline, CDR1 MNHEY and CDR2 SMNVEV (reference sequence). The DNA for the CDR3 is TGTGCCAGCAGCCCAAGCGGGGGTGGGCAAGAGACCCAGTACTTC. Protein: CASSPSGGGQETQYF.

The V gene is TRBV4-3, the J gene TRBJ2-1, with no clear D. Trimming stripped 0 bases from V and 8 bases from J, with 8 bases between. Germline V lookup: CDR1 LGHNA, CDR2 YSLEER. This CDR3 is 13 amino acids long. CDR3 sequence reads: CASSQDPIDEQFF. The CDR3 DNA reads as TGCGCCAGCAGCCAAGATCCGATCGATGAGCAGTTCTTC.

The chain recombines TRBV5-1 with TRBJ1-6; TRBD1 might be the D (6 bases). The CDR3 spans 15 residues. Germline-derived CDR1 and CDR2 are SGHRS and YFSETQ. Trimming cost V 4 bases and J 10 bases, with 18 bases left between them. This chain's CDR3 is CASSEDSVLRSPLHF. CDR3 DNA: TGCGCCAGCAGCGAGGACAGTGTCCTTCGGTCACCCCTCCACTTT.

The chain links TRBV7-9 to TRBJ2-1; possibly TRBD2 for D (6 bases). The germline gives CDR1 SEHNR, CDR2 FQNEAQ (reference sequence). This CDR3 has 17 amino acids. V was trimmed by 5 bases and J by 4 bases, leaving 21 bases between them. Written as DNA, the CDR3 is TGTGCCAGCAGCACCTCAAGCGGGCCAGAGGGGTACAATGAGCAGTTCTTC. As protein: CASSTSSGPEGYNEQFF.

The V call is TRBV4-1, the J call TRBJ2-7; no firm D call. The CDR3 runs to 16 residues. V was cut by 0 bases and J by 1 base, with 13 bases left in between. Germline V gene lookup returns CDR1 MGHRA and CDR2 YSYEKL. This CDR3 reads CASSQDGVGGSYEQYF. For the CDR3, the DNA is TGCGCCAGCAGCCAAGATGGGGTAGGTGGATCCTACGAGCAGTACTTC.

The chain is built from TRBV12-5 and TRBJ2-7; TRBD1 is a possible D gene (5 bases). V was shortened by 7 bases and J by 5 bases, with 12 bases between the two germline ends. The CDR3 totals 12 residues. In germline, CDR1 is LGHNT, CDR2 FRNRAP. The CDR3 protein is CASEGNRNEQYF. The CDR3 DNA reads TGTGCTAGTGAGGGGAACCGAAACGAGCAGTACTTC.

The V gene is TRBV27, the J gene TRBJ2-7; a weak D match, TRBD1 (5 bases). Germline-derived CDR1 and CDR2 are MNHEY and SMNVEV (reference sequence). The CDR3 covers 13 residues. The V end lost 4 bases, the J end lost 7 bases, and 14 bases lay between the germline ends. CDR3 protein: CASSSGPLREQYF. CDR3 coding DNA: TGTGCCAGCAGTTCAGGGCCCCTGCGGGAGCAGTACTTC.

The V gene is TRBV19, the J gene TRBJ1-2, with a possible D match to TRBD1 (5 bases). Trimming removed 4 bases from V and 2 bases from J, with 20 bases in between. The CDR3 totals 17 residues. Germline lookup yields CDR1 LNHDA and CDR2 SQIVND (reference sequence). Written as DNA, the CDR3 is TGTGCCAGTAGTAGACCCTCCGGAACAGGTTTCAACTATGGCTACACCTTC. The encoded protein is CASSRPSGTGFNYGYTF.

The V call is TRBV20-1, the J call TRBJ2-1, with 8 positions matching TRBD2. V lost 6 bases, J lost 12 bases, and 16 bases stayed unmatched. CDR1 is DFQATT and CDR2 is SNEGSKA in the germline V gene (reference sequence). CDR3 size: 14 residues. The CDR3 reads CSAPSGGRISGQFF. The CDR3 DNA follows: TGCAGTGCCCCGAGCGGGGGAAGGATCTCAGGGCAGTTCTTC.